The source of this T cell receptor beta chain is a study of beta chain features in type 1 diabetes. Study-level points and caveats: Unsettled here was the matter of whether HLA type influences TCRB rearrangement. Patients with Type 1 diabetes showed moderately but significantly shorter TCRB CDR3s in all four CD4+ subsets.

Expressed TCRB transcripts were sequenced because the entire RNA isolate underwent reverse transcription. Clones were read by immunoSEQ multiplex PCR, and TCRdb kept only the in-frame ones, dropping some. This repertoire shows 250,000 to 350,000 clones, 13% to 15% found once; its top ten account for roughly 7%. This clone was seen repeatedly, ten times or more. Its antigen is currently unknown. The CDR3 is made up of 15 amino acids. Germline V gene data show CDR1 as SGHDN and CDR2 as FVKESK. Losses at the gene ends were 3 bases for V and 9 bases for J; bases not matched to a gene: 10. Sequencing was done on a sample of central memory CD4+ T cells from blood. The clonotype was recovered from a man aged 30-40 years in good health. The rearrangement uses TRBV14 and TRBJ2-5, with TRBD1 matching over 10 bases. The CDR3 region is CASSQATGTGVAQYF. The DNA for the CDR3 is TGTGCCAGCAGCCAGGCAACCGGGACAGGGGTGGCCCAGTACTTC. The full variable domain, its missing parts supplied by reference TRBV14 and TRBJ2-5, is EAGVTQFPSHSVIEKGQTVTLRCDPISGHDNLYWYRRVMGKEIKFLLHFVKESKQDESGMPNNRFLAERTGGTYSTLKVQPAELEDSGVYFCASSQATGTGVAQYFGPGTRLLVL.